The 7 T cell receptor beta chains below come from one sample, sequenced in a study of T cell clonotyping in hematopoietic cell transplantation. Data came from immunoSEQ multiplex PCR; TCRdb stores just in-frame clones and leaves some out. The sample consists of about 5,000 clones, under 95% of them appearing once. The input for sequencing was peripheral blood mononuclear cells, taken 100 days after allogeneic stem cell transplant. The receptor set was obtained from a female patient aged 50 to 60 who had an allogeneic stem cell transplant from a related donor, so the T cells may come from the graft donor. Some clones in this sample may be carry-over from other donors' samples.

The J gene is TRBJ1-2, the V gene TRBV7-3; TRBD1 matches 7 bases. This CDR3 region has 14 residues. The trim removed 4 bases at V and 8 bases at J, leaving 10 bases unmatched. Germline V gene lookup returns CDR1 SGHTA and CDR2 FQGTGA. The CDR3 sequence is CASSSPGGESGYTF. DNA for the CDR3: TGTGCCAGCAGCTCGCCAGGGGGTGAAAGCGGCTACACCTTC.

V gene TRBV13 combines with J gene TRBJ1-1; unclear D gene. CDR3 length: 14 residues. The ends were cut back, 5 bases at V and 1 base at J, with 11 bases in the middle. The germline V gene encodes CDR1 PRHDT and CDR2 FYEKMQ (reference sequence). This CDR3 reads CASSLPPPNTEAFF. The CDR3 DNA reads as TGTGCCAGCAGCCTCCCACCCCCGAACACTGAAGCTTTCTTT.

V usage is TRBV5-8 and J usage is TRBJ2-7; maybe TRBD2 (5 bases). V lost 3 bases and J lost 0, with 13 bases in between. The CDR3 totals 15 residues. CDR1 is SGHTS and CDR2 is YDEGEE in the germline V gene. CDR3 amino acids: CASSSSGLRSYEQYF. CDR3 nucleotide sequence: TGTGCCAGCAGCTCCTCCGGACTCCGCTCCTACGAGCAGTACTTC. Using reference TRBV5-8 and TRBJ2-7 for the parts outside the CDR3, the full variable domain is EAGVTQSPTHLIKTRGQQATLRCSPISGHTSVYWYQQALGLGLQFLLWYDEGEERNRGNFPPRFSGRQFPNYSSELNVNALELEDSALYLCASSSSGLRSYEQYFGPGTRLTVT.

The chain employs TRBV30 and TRBJ2-7; TRBD1 aligns across 9 bases. V shed 0 bases, J shed 9 bases, and the junction held 9 bases outside the gene matches. The germline gives CDR1 GTSNPN, CDR2 SVGIG (reference sequence). The CDR3 contains 14 residues. The CDR3 DNA reads as TGTGCCTGGAGTGTACAGGGGGCTGCCCCGGGGCAGTACTTC. Protein sequence: CAWSVQGAAPGQYF.

The genes are TRBV7-9 and TRBJ1-4; TRBD1 aligns across 7 bases. Losses at the gene ends were 4 bases for V and 7 bases for J; bases not matched to a gene: 6. The V gene's germline CDR1 is SEHNR and CDR2 FQNEAQ (reference sequence). The CDR3 covers 14 residues. CDR3 coding DNA: TGTGCCAGCAGCTATACCCGGGACAGTGAAAAACTGTTTTTT. Translating gives CASSYTRDSEKLFF.

V and J are TRBV30 and TRBJ1-5; D gene uncertain. Germline loops: CDR1 GTSNPN, CDR2 SVGIG (reference sequence). Trimming pared 3 bases from V and 2 bases from J, leaving 8 bases between. The CDR3 runs to 13 residues. In nucleotides, the CDR3 is TGTGCCTGGAGAGCCAGTCGCAATCAGCCCCAGCATTTT. It specifies CAWRASRNQPQHF.

This clone was seen a handful of times. The rearrangement uses TRBV30 and TRBJ2-7, with D perhaps TRBD1 (6 bases). The CDR3 loop spans 14 amino acids. The V and J ends lost 0 bases and 5 bases respectively, with 14 bases between them. Germline V gene sequence: CDR1 GTSNPN, CDR2 SVGIG (reference sequence). The CDR3 loop is CAWSVTGILHEQYF. For the CDR3, the DNA is TGTGCCTGGAGTGTAACAGGGATTCTACACGAGCAGTACTTC.